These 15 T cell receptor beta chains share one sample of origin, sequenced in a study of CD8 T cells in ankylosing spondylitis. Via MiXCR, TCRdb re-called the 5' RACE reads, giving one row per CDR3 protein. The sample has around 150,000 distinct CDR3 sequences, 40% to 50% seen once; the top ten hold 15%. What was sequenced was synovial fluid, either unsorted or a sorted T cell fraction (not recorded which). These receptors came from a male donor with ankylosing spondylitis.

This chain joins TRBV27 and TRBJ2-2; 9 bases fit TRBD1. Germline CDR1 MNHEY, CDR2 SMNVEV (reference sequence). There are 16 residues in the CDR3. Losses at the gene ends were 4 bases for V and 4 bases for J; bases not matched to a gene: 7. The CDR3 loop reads CASSSGTGLGTGELFF. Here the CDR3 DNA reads TGTGCCAGCAGTTCCGGGACAGGGTTGGGCACCGGGGAGCTGTTTTTT.

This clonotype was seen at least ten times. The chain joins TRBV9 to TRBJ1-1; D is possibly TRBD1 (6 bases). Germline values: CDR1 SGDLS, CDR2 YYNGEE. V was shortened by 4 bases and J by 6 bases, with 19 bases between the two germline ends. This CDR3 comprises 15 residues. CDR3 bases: TGTGCCAGCAGCTCCCCGGGGGCGGGGGCGGCTGAAGCTTTCTTT. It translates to CASSSPGAGAAEAFF.

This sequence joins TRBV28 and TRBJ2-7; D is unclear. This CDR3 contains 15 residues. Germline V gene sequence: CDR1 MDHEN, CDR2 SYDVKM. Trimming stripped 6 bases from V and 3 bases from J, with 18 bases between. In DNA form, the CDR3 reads TGTGCCAGCAGCTTCCATACCTGGAGTTACTACGAGCAGTACTTC. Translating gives CASSFHTWSYYEQYF.

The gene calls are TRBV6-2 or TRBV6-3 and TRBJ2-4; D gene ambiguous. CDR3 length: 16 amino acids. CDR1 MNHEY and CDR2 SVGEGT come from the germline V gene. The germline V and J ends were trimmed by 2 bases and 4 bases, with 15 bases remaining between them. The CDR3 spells CASSYRVVWEKNIQYF. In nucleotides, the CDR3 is TGTGCCAGCAGTTACCGGGTGGTTTGGGAAAAAAACATTCAGTACTTC.

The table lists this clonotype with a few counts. CDR3 loop: CSARAELTSGGRESTDTQYF. CDR3 bases: TGCAGTGCTAGAGCAGAATTAACTAGCGGGGGGCGTGAGAGCACAGATACGCAGTATTTT. The chain joins TRBV20-1 to TRBJ2-3, with 12 bases matching TRBD2. This CDR3 region has 20 residues. The J segment lost 0 bases and the V segment lost 1 base, leaving 14 bases of the junction unmatched. Germline-derived CDR1 and CDR2 are DFQATT and SNEGSKA (reference sequence).

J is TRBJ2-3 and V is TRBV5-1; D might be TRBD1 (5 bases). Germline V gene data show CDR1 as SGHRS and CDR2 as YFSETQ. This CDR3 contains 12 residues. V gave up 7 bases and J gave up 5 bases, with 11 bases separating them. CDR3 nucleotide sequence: TGCGCCAGCCTGGGGCGTGGAGATACGCAGTATTTT. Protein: CASLGRGDTQYF.

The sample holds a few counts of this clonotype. The CDR3 bases are TGTGCCAGCATTGAGACAGGGGATAACACCGGGGAGCTGTTTTTT. It specifies CASIETGDNTGELFF. This chain uses TRBV6-2 or TRBV6-3 with TRBJ2-2; 8 nucleotides agree with TRBD1. The CDR3 is made up of 15 amino acids. J gave up 2 bases and V 7 bases, and 6 bases lay outside the gene matches. In germline, CDR1 is MNHEY, CDR2 SVGEGT.

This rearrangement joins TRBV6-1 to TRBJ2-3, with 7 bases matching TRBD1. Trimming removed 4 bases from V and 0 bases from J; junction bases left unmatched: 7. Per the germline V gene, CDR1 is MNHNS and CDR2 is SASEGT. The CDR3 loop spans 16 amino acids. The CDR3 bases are TGTGCCAGCAGTGCGATCCGGGACAGAAGCACAGATACGCAGTATTTT. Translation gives CASSAIRDRSTDTQYF.

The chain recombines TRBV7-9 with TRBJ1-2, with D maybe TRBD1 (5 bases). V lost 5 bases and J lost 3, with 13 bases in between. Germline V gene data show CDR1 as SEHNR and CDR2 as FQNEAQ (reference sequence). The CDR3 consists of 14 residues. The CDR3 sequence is CASSPPGADYGYTF. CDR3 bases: TGTGCCAGCAGCCCGCCCGGGGCTGACTATGGCTACACCTTC.

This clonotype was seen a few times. For the CDR3, the DNA is TGTGCCAGCAGTTTAGGCGGGAGTCCCTACGAGCAGTACTTC. Amino acids: CASSLGGSPYEQYF. The chain couples TRBV12-3 or TRBV12-4 to TRBJ2-7, with 7 nucleotides matching TRBD2. The CDR3 is 14 amino acids. V was pared by 1 base and J by 2 bases, with 2 bases of the junction left unmatched.

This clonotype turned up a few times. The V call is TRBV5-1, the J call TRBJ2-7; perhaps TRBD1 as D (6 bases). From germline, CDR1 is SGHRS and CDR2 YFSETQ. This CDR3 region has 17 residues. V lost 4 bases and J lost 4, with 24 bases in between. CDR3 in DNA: TGCGCCAGCAGCGCCAGAACAGGGTCGATACGTATGTACGAGCAGTACTTC. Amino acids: CASSARTGSIRMYEQYF.

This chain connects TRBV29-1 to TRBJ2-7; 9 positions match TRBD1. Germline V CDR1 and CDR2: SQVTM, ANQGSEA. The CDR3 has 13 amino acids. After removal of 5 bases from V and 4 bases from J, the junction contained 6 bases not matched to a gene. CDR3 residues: CSVRQGESYEQYF. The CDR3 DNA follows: TGCAGCGTTAGACAGGGGGAAAGTTACGAGCAGTACTTC.

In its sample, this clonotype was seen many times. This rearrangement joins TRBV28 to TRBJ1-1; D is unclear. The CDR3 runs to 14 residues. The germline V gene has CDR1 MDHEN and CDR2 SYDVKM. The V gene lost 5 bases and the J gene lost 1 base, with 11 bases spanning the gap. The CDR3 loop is CASSAPSANTEAFF. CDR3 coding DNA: TGTGCCAGCAGTGCCCCCTCAGCGAACACTGAAGCTTTCTTT.

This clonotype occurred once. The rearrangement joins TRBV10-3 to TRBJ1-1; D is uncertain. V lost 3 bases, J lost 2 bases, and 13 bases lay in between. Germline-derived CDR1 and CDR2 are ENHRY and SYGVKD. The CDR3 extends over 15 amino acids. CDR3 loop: CAISDDRTLNTEAFF. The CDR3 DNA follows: TGTGCCATCAGTGATGACCGCACTTTAAACACTGAAGCTTTCTTT.

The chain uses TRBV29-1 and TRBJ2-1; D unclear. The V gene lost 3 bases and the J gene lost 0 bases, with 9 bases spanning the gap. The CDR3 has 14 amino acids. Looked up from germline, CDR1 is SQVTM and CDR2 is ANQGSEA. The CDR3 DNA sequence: TGCAGCGTTGACTCGCCGATCTCCTACAATGAGCAGTTCTTC. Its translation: CSVDSPISYNEQFF.